Shown below are 26 T cell receptor beta chains from a single sample sequenced in a study of cytomegalovirus exposure and HLA in healthy donors. PCR was performed using 60 Vbeta and 13 Jbeta primers. Some clones are missing from TCRdb's copy, which holds only in-frame ones; the method was immunoSEQ multiplex PCR. This repertoire shows about 180,000 clones, 80% to 90% found once; its top ten account for approximately 5%. Specimen: PBMCs. These receptors came from a woman aged 18-29 years in good health and CMV-seropositive.

The chain is built from TRBV7-9 and TRBJ2-1; 9 nucleotides agree with TRBD2. The germline V gene encodes CDR1 SEHNR and CDR2 FQNEAQ (reference sequence). V shed 5 bases, J shed 8 bases, and the junction held 10 bases outside the gene matches. The CDR3 is made up of 15 amino acids. CDR3 bases: TGTGCCAGCAGCGCACCTAGCGGGGCATCTGATGAGCAGTTCTTC. Its protein product is CASSAPSGASDEQFF.

The rearrangement joins TRBV11-2 to TRBJ2-2, with D perhaps TRBD1 (5 bases). Trimming pared 5 bases from V and 3 bases from J, leaving 13 bases between. The CDR3 is made up of 15 amino acids. CDR1 and CDR2 from the germline V gene are SGHAT and FQNNGV. The CDR3 nucleotides are TGTGCCAGCAGCAAGGGGAAGGTGGACACCGGGGAGCTGTTTTTT. Its protein product is CASSKGKVDTGELFF.

The rearrangement joins TRBV27 to TRBJ2-5, with TRBD2 matching over 10 bases. The DNA end is a closer match to TRBJ2-7, so the J assignment may be wrong. Looked up from germline, CDR1 is MNHEY and CDR2 is SMNVEV (reference sequence). The CDR3 contains 15 residues. The CDR3 region has the DNA TGTGCCAGCAGTTTACAGCGGGGGGGCCCCTACGAGCAGTACTTC. Translating it yields CASSLQRGGPYEQYF.

J is TRBJ2-7 and V is TRBV2; D is undetermined. Trimming left V 7 bases short and J 3 bases short, with 13 bases between. The CDR3 spans 13 residues. CDR1 is SNHLY, CDR2 FYNNEI, per germline. Here the CDR3 DNA reads TGTGCCAGCACCCGAACCCTAAACTACGAGCAGTACTTC. This codes for CASTRTLNYEQYF.

This sequence joins TRBV18 and TRBJ1-6, with 9 bases aligning to TRBD1. V gave up 6 bases and J gave up 2 bases; unmatched junction bases: 23. The germline V gene encodes CDR1 KGHSH and CDR2 LQKENI. CDR3 length: 22 amino acids. The CDR3 sequence is CASSVRPGTGILIGPYNSPLHF. CDR3 DNA: TGTGCCAGCTCCGTAAGGCCCGGGACAGGGATACTTATAGGGCCCTATAATTCACCCCTCCACTTT.

Regarding this clone: A junction end diverges from the germline sequence, so it may reflect a read error. The V and J genes are TRBV6-1 and TRBJ1-4; D not resolved. This CDR3 has 13 residues. The germline gives CDR1 MNHNS, CDR2 SASEGT. DNA for the CDR3: TGTGCCAGCAGTCTGGGCCCTAAGGAAAAACTGTTTTTT. Translating gives CASSLGPKEKLFF.

CDR3 residues: CASIGTVRSGANVLTF. The CDR3 DNA is TGTGCCAGTATTGGAACAGTCCGCTCTGGGGCCAACGTCCTGACTTTC. This rearrangement joins TRBV19 to TRBJ2-6; D gene uncertain. The CDR3 consists of 16 residues. Germline values: CDR1 LNHDA, CDR2 SQIVND (reference sequence). Trimming cost V 7 bases and J 0 bases, with 13 bases left between them.

The V call is TRBV4-2, the J call TRBJ2-1; TRBD2 matches at 11 bases. The junction had 6 bases not matched to a gene; V was cut back by 4 bases and J by 1 base. The CDR3 has 17 residues. CDR1 and CDR2 (germline): LGHNA, YNFKEQ. CDR3 residues: CASSRRASGGSYNEQFF. In DNA, the CDR3 is TGTGCCAGCAGCCGACGAGCTAGCGGGGGGTCCTACAATGAGCAGTTCTTC.

The J gene is TRBJ2-7, the V gene TRBV2, with 8 positions matching TRBD1. V was pared by 6 bases and J by 0 bases, with 16 bases of the junction left unmatched. The germline CDR1 and CDR2 sequences are SNHLY and FYNNEI. The CDR3 length is 18 residues. Here the CDR3 DNA reads TGTGCCAGCAGAACCGAGACAGGGGTAAAAATCCCCTCCTACGAGCAGTACTTC. Its translation: CASRTETGVKIPSYEQYF.

The chain combines TRBV5-6 with TRBJ2-7; 8 bases fit TRBD1. CDR1 and CDR2 from the germline V gene are SGHDT and YYEEEE. The CDR3 spans 15 residues. Losses at the gene ends were 4 bases for V and 2 bases for J; bases not matched to a gene: 8. The chain's CDR3 is CASSSTGTGAYEQYF. The CDR3 nucleotides read TGTGCCAGCAGCAGCACCGGGACAGGTGCCTACGAGCAGTACTTC.

This sequence joins TRBV7-6 and TRBJ2-7; weak D call: TRBD1 (5 bases). Germline V gene sequence: CDR1 SGHVS, CDR2 FNYEAQ. V lost 5 bases, J lost 4 bases, and 21 bases lay in between. This CDR3 spans 16 amino acids. The CDR3 sequence: CASSPADGRVLYEQYF. CDR3 sequence (DNA): TGTGCCAGCAGCCCCGCTGATGGCAGGGTTCTATACGAGCAGTACTTC.

V and J are TRBV5-4 and TRBJ2-1; perhaps TRBD2 as D (5 bases). The CDR3 totals 14 residues. Germline loops: CDR1 SGHNT, CDR2 YYREEE (reference sequence). The V gene lost 4 bases and the J gene lost 8 bases, with 16 bases spanning the gap. The CDR3 reads CASSPLGAQDEQFF. The CDR3 DNA reads TGTGCCAGCAGCCCACTAGGAGCCCAGGATGAGCAGTTCTTC.

The chain is built from TRBV5-1 and TRBJ2-5; TRBD1 agrees at 7 bases. The CDR3 has 14 amino acids. Germline assignment: CDR1 SGHRS and CDR2 YFSETQ. J was trimmed by 2 bases and V by 3 bases; bases with no gene match: 4. DNA of the CDR3: TGCGCCAGCAGCTCGATGGGACAGCAAGAGACCCAGTACTTC. Its protein product is CASSSMGQQETQYF.

The V and J genes are TRBV6-5 and TRBJ1-2; TRBD1 matches at 7 bases. This CDR3 has 11 residues. CDR1 is MNHEY and CDR2 is SVGAGI in the germline V gene. V gave up 9 bases and J gave up 10 bases; unmatched junction bases: 8. For the CDR3, the DNA is TGTGCCAGTCGGAAACAGGGGAACTACACCTTC. Residues: CASRKQGNYTF.

The gene calls are TRBV5-6 and TRBJ2-5, with D maybe TRBD2 (6 bases). V was pared by 3 bases and J by 9 bases, with 15 bases between. Germline values: CDR1 SGHDT, CDR2 YYEEEE. The CDR3 has 13 residues. The CDR3 coding sequence is TGTGCCAGCAGCTGGGGAGGCCCGGAGGCCCAGTACTTC. Translation gives CASSWGGPEAQYF. Full variable domain (remainder filled in from reference TRBV5-6 and TRBJ2-5): DAGVTQSPTHLIKTRGQQVTLRCSPKSGHDTVSWYQQALGQGPQFIFQYYEEEERQRGNFPDRFSGHQFPNYSSELNVNALLLGDSALYLCASSWGGPEAQYFGPGTRLLVL.

The chain has TRBV7-9 and TRBJ1-1, with TRBD1 identical over 7 bases. Germline CDR1 is SEHNR and CDR2 is FQNEAQ (reference sequence). The CDR3 is 13 amino acids. Germline trimming cut 5 bases from V and 3 bases from J; bases unmatched to any gene: 3. The CDR3, as DNA: TGTGCCAGCAGCAGAGACAGGGACACTGAAGCTTTCTTT. It specifies CASSRDRDTEAFF.

The rearrangement joins TRBV5-8 to TRBJ2-3; TRBD1 matches at 10 bases. This CDR3 is 16 amino acids long. The germline CDR1 and CDR2 sequences are SGHTS and YDEGEE. V lost 3 bases and J lost 0; bases outside the gene matches: 4. The CDR3 loop reads CASSWGQGSSTDTQYF. In DNA, the CDR3 is TGTGCCAGCAGCTGGGGACAGGGGAGTAGCACAGATACGCAGTATTTT.

The genes are TRBV7-2 and TRBJ2-5; 9 bases match TRBD2. The CDR3 length is 15 residues. V shed 5 bases and J 1 base; nucleotides not matched to a gene: 5. Germline lookup yields CDR1 SGHTA and CDR2 FQGNSA. The CDR3 DNA reads TGTGCCAGCAGCCCGGGCGGGGGGGTCCAAGAGACCCAGTACTTC. Amino acid sequence: CASSPGGGVQETQYF.

This sequence joins TRBV27 and TRBJ2-5; D may be TRBD2 (5 bases). The end of the DNA aligns better with TRBJ2-7, so the J call may be wrong. This CDR3 has 11 amino acids. The V gene's germline CDR1 is MNHEY and CDR2 SMNVEV (reference sequence). The CDR3 DNA reads as TGTGCGACTGGGAGCTCCTACGAGCAGTACTTC. It specifies CATGSSYEQYF.

This clone was counted a few times. The gene calls are TRBV7-7 and TRBJ2-7; D is possibly TRBD1 (6 bases). This CDR3 spans 13 amino acids. The germline CDR1 and CDR2 sequences are SSHAT and FNYEAQ (reference sequence). V lost 6 bases to trimming and J lost 3 bases, with 12 bases between them. The CDR3 nucleotides are TGTGCCAGCAGTTCCGACAGGAGCTACGAGCAGTACTTC. Its protein product is CASSSDRSYEQYF.

This chain joins TRBV5-1 and TRBJ2-1; TRBD2 aligns across 13 bases. Germline loops: CDR1 SGHRS, CDR2 YFSETQ. The length of the CDR3 is 19 residues. V was pared by 1 base and J by 5 bases, with 12 bases of the junction left unmatched. The CDR3 spells CASSLSLAGGPVFNNEQFF. In DNA, the CDR3 is TGCGCCAGCAGCTTGTCACTAGCGGGGGGGCCAGTGTTCAACAATGAGCAGTTCTTC.

V gene TRBV15 combines with J gene TRBJ1-6; perhaps TRBD1 as D (5 bases). This CDR3 is built from 16 residues. The germline V gene has CDR1 LNHNV and CDR2 YYDKDF (reference sequence). Trimming took off 1 base at V and 10 bases at J, with 17 bases between the two ends. The CDR3 coding sequence is TGTGCCACCAGCAGAGCCGCCACAGGAGCGCAATCACCCCTCCACTTT. Translated: CATSRAATGAQSPLHF.

The CDR3 sequence is CASSLAPGYEQYF. The DNA for the CDR3 is TGTGCCAGCAGTTTAGCCCCCGGCTACGAGCAGTACTTC. This chain links TRBV27 with TRBJ2-7; D call uncertain. This CDR3 comprises 13 residues. From germline, CDR1 is MNHEY and CDR2 SMNVEV (reference sequence). V was shortened by 2 bases and J by 3 bases, with 8 bases between the two germline ends.

The V and J genes are TRBV7-6 and TRBJ1-2; 8 positions agree with TRBD1. Per germline, CDR1 SGHVS and CDR2 FNYEAQ. The CDR3 totals 17 residues. Trimming removed 1 base from V and 3 bases from J; junction bases left unmatched: 10. The chain's CDR3 is CASSLVSGGYNDYGYTF. The CDR3 DNA reads TGTGCCAGCAGCTTAGTTTCAGGGGGCTACAATGACTATGGCTACACCTTC. Full variable domain (rest looked up from reference TRBV7-6 and TRBJ1-2): GAGVSQSPRYKVTKRGQDVALRCDPISGHVSLYWYRQALGQGPEFLTYFNYEAQQDKSGLPNDRFSAERPEGSISTLTIQRTEQRDSAMYRCASSLVSGGYNDYGYTFGSGTRLTVV.

The V gene is TRBV5-1, the J gene TRBJ2-5; maybe TRBD1 (7 bases). Germline-derived CDR1 and CDR2 are SGHRS and YFSETQ. Trimming took 3 bases from V and 3 from J, leaving 12 bases between them. This CDR3 has 14 amino acids. For the CDR3, the DNA is TGCGCCAGCAGCTACAGGGGAGGAGAAGAGACCCAGTACTTC. Its translation: CASSYRGGEETQYF.

J is TRBJ1-5 and V is TRBV10-2; D is possibly TRBD1 (6 bases). The germline V and J ends were trimmed by 3 bases and 5 bases, with 11 bases remaining between them. This CDR3 has 14 amino acids. Germline CDR1 reads WSHSY; CDR2 reads SAAADI. The CDR3 region has the DNA TGCGCCAGCAGTGATTGGGGGCGCGATCAGCCCCAGCATTTT. This translates into CASSDWGRDQPQHF.